Following are 20 T cell receptor beta chains from one sample sequenced in a study of T cells in Graves' hyperthyroidism and ophthalmopathy. RNA transcripts provided the source from which TCR beta CDR3 regions were amplified. RT-PCR in the first round (using the HTBI primer set) targeted the TCR CDR3. A single record per CDR3 protein comes from TCRdb applying MiXCR to the multiplex PCR reads. The repertoire has 250,000 to 300,000 distinct CDR3 sequences, roughly 15% of them found once; the top ten carry 13%. Material for sequencing was blood. The receptors originated from a woman aged 40 to 55 with Graves' hyperthyroidism that later progressed to Graves' ophthalmopathy.

In this sample, this clonotype turned up many times. This chain uses TRBV6-1 with TRBJ1-1; TRBD1 aligns across 7 bases. This CDR3 spans 13 amino acids. Germline values: CDR1 MNHNS, CDR2 SASEGT. V gave up 6 bases and J gave up 1 base; unmatched junction bases: 2. DNA of the CDR3: TGTGCCAGCAGGCCAGGGGGGAACACTGAAGCTTTCTTT. Amino acids: CASRPGGNTEAFF.

Worth noting for this clonotype: A much larger clone differs from this one at a single base, so this may be a read error. The chain combines TRBV5-1 with TRBJ2-7; maybe TRBD2 (6 bases). The CDR3 is 15 residues long. Trimming pared 0 bases from V and 6 bases from J, leaving 16 bases between. Germline lookup yields CDR1 SGHRS and CDR2 YFSETQ. The CDR3 sequence: CASSLGRTTTCEQYF. The CDR3 DNA sequence: TGCGCCAGCAGCTTGGGGCGGACTACAACCTGCGAGCAGTACTTC.

This clonotype was recorded at least ten times. The chain joins TRBV19 to TRBJ2-1, with TRBD2 matching over 11 bases. V shed 10 bases and J 4 bases; nucleotides not matched to a gene: 6. CDR3 length: 14 residues. Germline V gene sequence: CDR1 LNHDA, CDR2 SQIVND (reference sequence). The CDR3 reads CATSGTSGYNEQFF. In nucleotides, the CDR3 is TGTGCCACTTCCGGGACTAGCGGTTACAATGAGCAGTTCTTC.

This clonotype was seen repeatedly, ten times or more. The chain employs TRBV7-9 and TRBJ1-1; D is undetermined. The CDR3 is 15 residues long. The V gene's germline CDR1 is SEHNR and CDR2 FQNEAQ (reference sequence). The V gene lost 5 bases and the J gene lost 2 bases, with 15 bases spanning the gap. The CDR3 DNA sequence: TGTGCCAGCAGCGCACTCACAACGATAAACACTGAAGCTTTCTTT. It yields the protein CASSALTTINTEAFF.

This clonotype was observed at least ten times. The chain joins TRBV2 to TRBJ1-5; D is perhaps TRBD1 (6 bases). V was clipped by 5 bases and J by 6 bases, with 14 bases between them. CDR3 length: 14 residues. Germline loops: CDR1 SNHLY, CDR2 FYNNEI. The CDR3 spells CASSPLGGGQPQHF. The CDR3 nucleotides read TGTGCCAGCAGTCCGCTGGGGGGCGGTCAGCCCCAGCATTTT.

The gene calls are TRBV3-1 and TRBJ2-7; D might be TRBD1 or TRBD2, each matching 5 bases. CDR1 and CDR2 (germline): LGHDT, YNNKEL (reference sequence). V was cut by 2 bases and J by 4 bases, with 21 bases left in between. The CDR3 totals 17 residues. The CDR3 nucleotides read TGTGCCAGCAGCCAAAGTCCCGACAGTCGAGGGATTTACGAGCAGTACTTC. Protein product: CASSQSPDSRGIYEQYF.

This clonotype was seen once. It may be a read error: a sequence one base away is much more abundant. This chain joins TRBV27 and TRBJ2-2; possible D gene TRBD2, 6 bases. The CDR3 spans 18 residues. Between the trimmed V and J ends, which lost 4 bases and 7 bases, there was a span of 25 bases. Germline CDR1 is MNHEY and CDR2 is SMNVEV (reference sequence). CDR3 DNA: TGTGCCAGCAGTTCCACCCCCGGACTAACGGGAGCGGTCGGGGAGCTGTTTTTT. This sequence encodes CASSSTPGLTGAVGELFF.

V usage is TRBV12-3 or TRBV12-4 and J usage is TRBJ1-3; no clear D. Trimming took 5 bases from V and 0 from J, leaving 14 bases between them. The CDR3 loop spans 16 amino acids. The CDR3 region is CASSDHRTNSGNTIYF. The CDR3 coding sequence is TGTGCCAGCAGTGACCACCGGACGAACTCTGGAAACACCATATATTTT.

At least ten counts were recorded for this clonotype. The V call is TRBV5-1, the J call TRBJ2-1; 10 nucleotides match TRBD2. Germline V CDR1 and CDR2: SGHRS, YFSETQ. This CDR3 spans 15 amino acids. V lost 6 bases to trimming and J lost 6 bases; unmatched junction nucleotides: 9. CDR3 sequence: CASNFLAGEINEQFF. The CDR3 bases are TGCGCCAGCAACTTTCTAGCGGGAGAAATCAATGAGCAGTTCTTC.

This clonotype was detected ten times or more. The gene calls are TRBV6-1 and TRBJ2-5, with D maybe TRBD2 (6 bases). V dropped 3 bases and J dropped 5 bases, with 16 bases sitting between them. CDR1 and CDR2 from the germline V gene are MNHNS and SASEGT. The CDR3 totals 15 residues. The CDR3 loop is CASSDLGGSVETQYF. The CDR3 region has the DNA TGTGCCAGCAGTGACCTCGGGGGATCGGTCGAGACCCAGTACTTC.

This clonotype was recorded at least ten times. This chain joins TRBV28 and TRBJ2-7; D remains unclear. Trimming pared 5 bases from V and 2 bases from J, leaving 19 bases between. CDR1 MDHEN and CDR2 SYDVKM come from the germline V gene. CDR3 length: 16 residues. This chain's CDR3 is CASSPQDSLHTYEQYF. As DNA, the CDR3 is TGTGCCAGCAGTCCTCAAGACTCCCTCCACACCTACGAGCAGTACTTC.

This clonotype has a count of ten or more. The rearrangement uses TRBV28 and TRBJ2-7, with TRBD2 identical over 7 bases. The V gene end was trimmed by 2 bases and the J gene end by 5 bases; junction bases not matched to a gene: 6. Per germline, CDR1 MDHEN and CDR2 SYDVKM. The CDR3 extends over 14 amino acids. This CDR3 is CASSLGREVDEQYF. In DNA, the CDR3 is TGTGCCAGCAGTTTAGGGAGGGAGGTCGACGAGCAGTACTTC.

The gene calls are TRBV2 and TRBJ2-7, with TRBD2 matching 10 bases. Trimming removed 4 bases from V and 6 bases from J; junction bases left unmatched: 3. Germline CDR1 and CDR2: SNHLY and FYNNEI. The CDR3 is made up of 13 amino acids. Here the CDR3 reads CASSGRTSGEQYF. For the CDR3, the DNA is TGTGCCAGCAGTGGGAGGACTAGCGGCGAGCAGTACTTC.

V usage is TRBV7-9 and J usage is TRBJ2-3; 10 nucleotides match TRBD2. Germline V gene lookup returns CDR1 SEHNR and CDR2 FQNEAQ (reference sequence). This CDR3 is 18 amino acids long. V shed 1 base, J shed 5 bases, and the junction held 12 bases outside the gene matches. The CDR3 DNA sequence: TGTGCCAGCAGCTTAGTAAGGCTAGCGGGAGCGTCCCAAGATACGCAGTATTTT. It specifies CASSLVRLAGASQDTQYF.

This clonotype was counted ten times or more. The chain uses TRBV7-3 and TRBJ2-5; no clear D. V was clipped by 6 bases and J by 5 bases, with 13 bases between them. Germline V CDR1 and CDR2: SGHTA, FQGTGA. The CDR3 contains 13 residues. Here the CDR3 DNA reads TGTGCCAGCAGTAGGGCGTCGGGCGAGACCCAGTACTTC. Protein: CASSRASGETQYF.

This clonotype appeared many times. This chain joins TRBV25-1 and TRBJ1-5; D remains ambiguous. This CDR3 has 14 residues. V gave up 4 bases and J gave up 3 bases, with 10 bases separating them. Germline CDR1 and CDR2: MGHDK and SYGVNS. The CDR3 loop is CASSVIGLNQPQHF. As DNA, the CDR3 is TGTGCCAGCAGTGTTATTGGTCTCAATCAGCCCCAGCATTTT.

This clonotype was observed a handful of times. This chain joins TRBV7-9 and TRBJ2-4; tentative D call: TRBD2 (6 bases). The ends were cut back, 5 bases at V and 3 bases at J, with 26 bases in the middle. CDR1 is SEHNR and CDR2 is FQNEAQ in the germline V gene (reference sequence). This CDR3 spans 19 amino acids. The CDR3 DNA reads TGTGCCAGCAGCCAAGTCGGGTTACGGGAGAGAGTTGGCAAAAACATTCAGTACTTC. It encodes CASSQVGLRERVGKNIQYF. The whole variable domain, remainder taken from reference TRBV7-9 and TRBJ2-4, is DTGVSQNPRHKITKRGQNVTFRCDPISEHNRLYWYRQTLGQGPEFLTYFQNEAQLEKSRLLSDRFSAERPKGSFSTLEIQRTEQGDSAMYLCASSQVGLRERVGKNIQYFGAGTRLSVL.

The V call is TRBV29-1, the J call TRBJ2-7; D possibly uses TRBD1 or TRBD2 (5 bases each). From germline, CDR1 is SQVTM and CDR2 ANQGSEA. The CDR3 totals 11 residues. The V end lost 6 bases, the J end lost 3 bases, and 9 bases lay between the germline ends. The CDR3 region is CSVGDGYEQYF. Here the CDR3 DNA reads TGCAGCGTGGGGGACGGCTACGAGCAGTACTTC.

The sample holds many counts of this clonotype. The CDR3 nucleotides are TGTGCCAGTAGAGATCTAGCGGGAGCAAACAGGTACAATGAGCAGTTCTTC. Its translation is CASRDLAGANRYNEQFF. This rearrangement joins TRBV19 to TRBJ2-1; 10 nucleotides align to TRBD2. The CDR3 is 17 residues long. The V gene end was trimmed by 6 bases and the J gene end by 4 bases; junction bases not matched to a gene: 12. CDR1 and CDR2 from the germline V gene are LNHDA and SQIVND (reference sequence). Combining the CDR3 with reference TRBV19 and TRBJ2-1 gives the whole variable domain DGGITQSPKYLFRKEGQNVTLSCEQNLNHDAMYWYRQDPGQGLRLIYYSQIVNDFQKGDIAEGYSVSREKKESFPLTVTSAQKNPTAFYLCASRDLAGANRYNEQFFGPGTRLTVL.

This clonotype showed up many times. The chain is built from TRBV5-6 and TRBJ2-3; TRBD2 matches 10 bases. The length of the CDR3 is 17 residues. Germline V gene lookup returns CDR1 SGHDT and CDR2 YYEEEE. Unmatched junction bases numbered 9, after V lost 1 base and J lost 4 bases. CDR3 bases: TGTGCCAGCAGCTTGAATTTGCTAGCGGGAGAGTCAGATACGCAGTATTTT. Protein product: CASSLNLLAGESDTQYF.